Listed below are T cell receptor beta chains from one sample, sequenced in a study of CXCR3-negative and CXCR3-positive naive CD8 T cells. From the 5' RACE reads, TCRdb lists one entry per CDR3 protein and no DNA. The table counts about 43,000 distinct CDR3 sequences; about 11% lies in the top ten. The sequenced sample consisted of memory CD8+ T cells from blood. The receptors shown here come from a human donor in good health. Some clones in this sample may be carry-over from other donors' samples. The CDR3 runs from the conserved cysteine through the conserved F or W.

V	J	length	CDR3
TRBV20-1	TRBJ2-5	12	CSARDGPETQYF
TRBV29-1	TRBJ2-2	12	CSVVYGTGELFF
TRBV2	TRBJ2-7	15	CASLSANRGTYEQYF
TRBV15	TRBJ2-7	16	CATSRQTGFSSYEQYF
TRBV28	TRBJ2-1	19	CASRKLWAGTSGDYNEQFF
TRBV7-9	TRBJ2-7	13	CASSPRTNYEQYF
TRBV12-3/TRBV12-4	TRBJ2-4	16	CASSSWDSLAKNIQYF
TRBV3-1	TRBJ2-1	19	CASSHRDRGRRSSYNEQFF
TRBV12-3/TRBV12-4	TRBJ2-5	17	CASSPTPPQGPVETQYF
TRBV15	TRBJ2-1	16	CATSRDLAASYNEQFF
TRBV20-1	TRBJ2-7	11	CSVRGPYEQYF
TRBV4-3	TRBJ2-7	13	CASSHETGGEQYF
TRBV12-3/TRBV12-4	TRBJ1-6	15	CASSQQGMIDSPLHF
TRBV11-2	TRBJ2-4	14	CASTSPETKNIQYF
TRBV27	TRBJ1-1	13	CASTPGHLTEAFF
TRBV5-1	TRBJ2-3	13	CASSTGLEDTQYF
TRBV7-9	TRBJ1-3	17	CASSPRDGGTPGNTIYF
TRBV7-2	TRBJ2-5	14	CASSARLALETQYF
TRBV10-3	TRBJ1-6	14	CAISRGSYNSPLHF
TRBV12-3/TRBV12-4	TRBJ2-2	15	CASSPRPGFTGELFF
TRBV6-5	TRBJ1-4	13	CASSYSTGGKLFF
TRBV4-2	TRBJ2-1	16	CASSQDSSGTYNEQFF
TRBV7-6	TRBJ2-4	14	CASSLADRGNIQYF
TRBV7-6	TRBJ1-1	14	CASSLESRDRGAFF
TRBV29-1	TRBJ2-1	13	CSVLLADYNEQFF
TRBV5-1	TRBJ1-4	16	CASSVDRGATNEKLFF
TRBV7-2	TRBJ2-7	15	CASSLEGTPTYEQYF